This T cell receptor (beta chain) was obtained from a study of blood T cell repertoires in COVID-19. On the study more broadly: Samples came from the United States, Italy and Spain, spanning acute and convalescent COVID-19. Sample material is recorded as cDNA or gDNA derived from T cells, B-cell-depleted T cells, or PBMCs.

In the source study's methods: The authors estimated nucleated cell counts from reference gene primer amplification. The table came from immunoSEQ multiplex PCR; TCRdb's copy has only in-frame clones and leaves some out. V and J calls and clone size come straight from that table; D and trimming were deduced from the DNA. In the table there are 150,000 to 200,000 clones, 89% of which are singletons. Sequenced material: peripheral blood. The receptor was isolated from a young man who had recovered from COVID-19.

The CDR3 loop is CASSPGQGAYEQYF. CDR3 DNA: TGCGCCAGCAGCCCGGGACAGGGGGCCTACGAGCAGTACTTC. The J gene is TRBJ2-7, the V gene TRBV4-3, with 11 bases that match TRBD1. This CDR3 contains 14 residues. V shed 4 bases and J 2 bases; nucleotides not matched to a gene: 1. Germline V gene lookup returns CDR1 LGHNA and CDR2 YSLEER.